Reported below is one T cell receptor (beta chain). This sample stems from a study of cytotoxic CD8 clonotypes in ibrutinib-treated CLL. Some clones are missing from TCRdb's copy, which holds only in-frame ones; the method was immunoSEQ multiplex PCR. The table records over 45,000 clones, 55% to 70% of them present only once. This clonotype was sampled from a human donor with chronic lymphocytic leukemia. The sequenced sample was PBMCs, obtained after 24 months of ibrutinib treatment.

In DNA form, the CDR3 reads TGTGCCAGCAGCAAAACCGTCAGCACAGATACGCAGTATTTT. It encodes CASSKTVSTDTQYF. The chain joins TRBV21-1 to TRBJ2-3. TRBV21-1 is a pseudogene locus. The CDR3 covers 14 residues.